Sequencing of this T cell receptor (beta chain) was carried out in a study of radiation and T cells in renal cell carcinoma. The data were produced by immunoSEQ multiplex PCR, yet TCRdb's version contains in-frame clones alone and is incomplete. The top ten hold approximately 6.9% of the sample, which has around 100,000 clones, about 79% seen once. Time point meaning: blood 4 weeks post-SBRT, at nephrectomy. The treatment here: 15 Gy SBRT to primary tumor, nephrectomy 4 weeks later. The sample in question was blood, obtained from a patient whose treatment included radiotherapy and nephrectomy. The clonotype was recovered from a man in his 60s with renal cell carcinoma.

The CDR3 sequence: CASSLATGQVYEKLFF. Written as DNA, the CDR3 is TGTGCCAGCAGTCTCGCCACGGGACAGGTATATGAAAAACTGTTTTTT. This chain links TRBV28 with TRBJ1-4; 8 positions match TRBD1. The CDR3 consists of 16 residues. The V gene's germline CDR1 is MDHEN and CDR2 SYDVKM. Trimming at V came to 5 bases and at J to 6 bases, leaving 11 bases not matched to a gene.